A selection of T cell receptor beta chains follows, all from one sample in a study of vaccination effects on CD4 cells after COVID-19. Which antigens these TCRs recognize remains unknown. The method was immunoSEQ multiplex PCR; TCRdb's version includes in-frame clones alone and lacks a portion of them. There are roughly 41,000 clones in the sample; over 65% occur only once, and about 15% lies in the top ten. The sample consisted of CD4+ T cells from PBMCs cultured with HCoV-OC43 spike peptides, taken before COVID-19 vaccination. The receptors come from a human donor who received a COVID-19 vaccine. Both conserved end residues are part of each CDR3. Fields, in order: D gene, clone size, V gene, J gene, CDR3 length, CDR3 protein, CDR3 DNA. D genes are given only for firm matches. The size field is filled for only some rows; it gives once, few, many or a size class.

.,.,TRBV29-1,TRBJ2-5,13,CSVVPGVRETQYF,TGCAGCGTTGTTCCAGGGGTCCGTGAGACCCAGTACTTC
.,few,TRBV5-1,TRBJ2-4,20,CASSLATLGGEPISKNIQYF,TGCGCCAGCAGCTTGGCCACTCTCGGCGGGGAACCTATTTCCAAAAACATTCAGTACTTC
.,.,TRBV20-1,TRBJ2-3,17,CSASLTAGRLGTDTQYF,TGCAGTGCTAGTCTCACCGCGGGGAGATTGGGCACAGATACGCAGTATTTT
.,.,TRBV6-1,TRBJ1-2,14,CASSEPYREQTYTF,TGTGCCAGCAGTGAACCATATAGGGAGCAGACCTACACCTTC
.,.,TRBV12-3/TRBV12-4,TRBJ1-1,11,CASGFWTEAFF,TGTGCCAGCGGGTTCTGGACTGAAGCTTTCTTT
TRBD2,.,TRBV7-8,TRBJ2-3,17,CASSLAEAGGFSDTQYF,TGTGCCAGCAGCTTAGCCGAAGCGGGGGGGTTTTCGGATACGCAGTATTTT
TRBD2,.,TRBV14,TRBJ2-1,17,CASSQVGGLGSIGEQFF,TGTGCCAGCAGCCAAGTCGGCGGACTAGGGTCCATCGGTGAGCAGTTCTTC
.,.,TRBV18,TRBJ2-5,13,CASTTRTGETQYF,TGTGCCAGCACTACTCGGACGGGGGAGACCCAGTACTTC
.,.,TRBV27,TRBJ1-1,15,CASSAYSGKGVEAFF,TGTGCCAGCAGTGCTTACTCAGGCAAGGGGGTTGAAGCTTTCTTT
TRBD1,.,TRBV10-3,TRBJ2-3,17,CAISDYKGATGTDTQYF,TGTGCCATCAGTGATTACAAGGGGGCGACTGGTACAGATACGCAGTATTTT
TRBD1,few,TRBV19,TRBJ1-2,13,CASSIRQGDGYTF,TGTGCCAGTAGTATCCGACAGGGGGATGGCTACACCTTC
TRBD2,once,TRBV24-1,TRBJ2-1,15,CATSEGTSGSYEQFF,TGTGCCACCAGTGAAGGGACTAGCGGGAGCTATGAGCAGTTCTTC
.,.,TRBV5-1,TRBJ2-5,15,CASSSGRPSGETQYF,TGCGCCAGCAGCTCTGGGAGGCCCTCCGGAGAGACCCAGTACTTC
TRBD2,.,TRBV5-6,TRBJ2-5,14,CASRPAGSGETQYF,TGTGCCAGCAGGCCAGCGGGGTCTGGGGAGACCCAGTACTTC
TRBD2,.,TRBV5-1,TRBJ2-1,15,CASRRLAGDLNEQFF,TGCGCCAGCAGACGACTAGCGGGAGATCTTAATGAGCAGTTCTTC
TRBD1,.,TRBV5-5,TRBJ2-7,16,CASSLVGGQGTYEQYF,TGTGCCAGCAGCTTGGTGGGGGGACAGGGGACCTACGAGCAGTACTTC
.,few,TRBV14,TRBJ1-2,15,CASSQVIGANYGYTF,TGTGCCAGCAGCCAAGTAATAGGGGCTAACTATGGCTACACCTTC
.,.,TRBV13,TRBJ1-3,15,CASSLAGGRGNTIYF,TGTGCCAGCAGCTTAGCGGGGGGGCGCGGAAACACCATATATTTT
.,.,TRBV7-9,TRBJ2-7,14,CASSLEGPSYEQYF,TGTGCCAGCAGCTTAGAGGGGCCCTCCTACGAGCAGTACTTC
.,.,TRBV2,TRBJ2-3,11,CASGSLDTQYF,TGTGCCAGCGGATCCCTAGATACGCAGTATTTT
TRBD2,.,TRBV5-4,TRBJ2-1,18,CASSLAPPGGSSYNEQFF,TGTGCCAGCAGCTTGGCACCTCCCGGGGGGAGCTCCTACAATGAGCAGTTCTTC
TRBD2,.,TRBV3-1/TRBV3-2,TRBJ2-3,18,CASSQLAAFTRSTDTQYF,TGTGCCAGCAGCCAACTAGCGGCATTTACTCGTTCCACAGATACGCAGTATTTT
.,.,TRBV11-3,TRBJ1-1,12,CASSGQNTEAFF,TGTGCCTCTTCCGGACAGAACACTGAAGCTTTCTTT
.,.,TRBV25-1,TRBJ2-1,14,CASRAAGTYNEQFF,TGTGCCAGCAGAGCCGCAGGGACCTACAATGAGCAGTTCTTC
.,once,TRBV21-1,TRBJ2-7,19,CASSKDPAVVTTVSYEQYF,TGTGCCAGCAGCAAAGACCCAGCGGTCGTAACGACCGTCTCCTACGAGCAGTACTTC
.,.,TRBV3-1/TRBV3-2,TRBJ2-7,15,CASSPASGGSYEQYF,TGTGCCAGCAGCCCCGCAAGTGGGGGAAGCTACGAGCAGTACTTC
.,.,TRBV2,TRBJ2-7,11,CASSERYEQYF,TGTGCCAGCAGTGAAAGGTACGAGCAGTACTTC
TRBD2,.,TRBV7-9,TRBJ2-3,15,CASSFRGGLEDTQYF,TGTGCCAGCAGTTTTCGGGGGGGCCTGGAAGATACGCAGTATTTT
.,few,TRBV6-5,TRBJ1-5,13,CASGAGGNQPQHF,TGTGCCAGCGGGGCGGGCGGCAATCAGCCCCAGCATTTT